A single sample gave rise to the 32 T cell receptor beta chains below, sequenced in a study of blood T cell repertoires in COVID-19. Sequencing was performed with immunoSEQ multiplex PCR; in TCRdb, only in-frame clones are kept and a portion is missing. The sample yields about 70,000 clones, more than 75% seen once. Sequenced: peripheral blood. The receptor source for this set is a human donor in a cohort sampled during active COVID-19.

CDR3 in amino acids: CASSLDPGEETQYF. CDR3 in DNA: TGCGCCAGCAGCTTGGATCCGGGGGAAGAGACCCAGTACTTC. This chain uses TRBV5-1 with TRBJ2-5, with D tentatively TRBD2 (6 bases). The germline V and J ends were trimmed by 0 bases and 3 bases, with 9 bases remaining between them. This CDR3 comprises 14 residues. Germline CDR1 reads SGHRS; CDR2 reads YFSETQ.

This chain connects TRBV27 to TRBJ2-7; D might be TRBD1 (6 bases). Trimming took off 2 bases at V and 6 bases at J, with 14 bases between the two ends. In germline, CDR1 is MNHEY, CDR2 SMNVEV (reference sequence). The CDR3 length is 14 residues. The CDR3 DNA is TGTGCCAGCAGTTTAACCGGCAGGGGAAGCGAGCAGTACTTC. Translation: CASSLTGRGSEQYF.

The rearrangement joins TRBV20-1 to TRBJ1-5, with TRBD1 as a possible D gene (5 bases). V was trimmed by 6 bases and J by 11 bases, leaving 14 bases between them. The CDR3 spans 11 residues. Germline CDR1 is DFQATT and CDR2 is SNEGSKA (reference sequence). The CDR3 reads CSALLEGSQHF. CDR3 DNA: TGCAGTGCCCTCTTGGAGGGGTCCCAGCATTTT.

The CDR3 sequence is CASSFNRDRGVGAIYF. The CDR3 nucleotides read TGTGCCAGCAGCTTCAACCGGGACAGGGGAGTTGGGGCCATATATTTT. V and J are TRBV11-2 and TRBJ1-3; 10 nucleotides line up with TRBD1. The CDR3 has 16 residues. CDR1 is SGHAT and CDR2 is FQNNGV in the germline V gene. J was trimmed by 11 bases and V by 3 bases; bases with no gene match: 13.

This chain uses TRBV5-5 with TRBJ1-6; D uncertain. This CDR3 contains 15 residues. V dropped 3 bases and J dropped 7 bases, with 14 bases sitting between them. Germline V gene lookup returns CDR1 SGHKS and CDR2 YYEKEE (reference sequence). The CDR3 here is CASSSSRPGNSPLHF. The CDR3 region has the DNA TGTGCCAGCAGCTCCTCGCGGCCCGGCAATTCACCCCTCCACTTT. The entire variable domain, with the rest obtained from reference TRBV5-5 and TRBJ1-6, is as follows: DAGVTQSPTHLIKTRGQQVTLRCSPISGHKSVSWYQQVLGQGPQFIFQYYEKEERGRGNFPDRFSARQFPNYSSELNVNALLLGDSALYLCASSSSRPGNSPLHFGNGTRLTVT.

The chain combines TRBV19 with TRBJ1-6, with a possible D match to TRBD1 (6 bases). The CDR3 has 14 amino acids. Germline V gene lookup returns CDR1 LNHDA and CDR2 SQIVND (reference sequence). V lost 8 bases and J lost 5, with 13 bases in between. CDR3 nucleotides: TGTGCCAGTGGCCAGGACAGCCATAATTCACCCCTCCACTTT. Protein product: CASGQDSHNSPLHF.

This chain links TRBV6-6 with TRBJ2-7, with a weak D call TRBD2 (6 bases). V was cut by 7 bases and J by 3 bases, with 22 bases left in between. Germline values: CDR1 MNHNY, CDR2 SVGAGI (reference sequence). CDR3 length: 16 amino acids. In nucleotides, the CDR3 is TGTGCCAGCACCGCGGACCGGACTACCTTAAACTACGAGCAGTACTTC. The encoded protein is CASTADRTTLNYEQYF.

This clone was observed a single time. The chain employs TRBV6-5 and TRBJ1-1; 7 bases line up with TRBD1. This CDR3 has 14 amino acids. Trimming at V came to 6 bases and at J to 5 bases, leaving 9 bases not matched to a gene. Germline assignment: CDR1 MNHEY and CDR2 SVGAGI. The DNA for the CDR3 is TGTGCCAGCAGAGACAGGGCGGACGGGACTGAAGCTTTCTTT. Its translation is CASRDRADGTEAFF.

The chain employs TRBV11-2 and TRBJ2-7; D not resolved. This CDR3 has 11 amino acids. Trimming left V 4 bases short and J 3 bases short, with 4 bases between. CDR1 and CDR2 from the germline V gene are SGHAT and FQNNGV. In DNA form, the CDR3 reads TGTGCCAGCAGCTATAGCTACGAGCAGTACTTC. Amino acids: CASSYSYEQYF.

This clone was seen only once. V is TRBV4-3 and J is TRBJ2-2; D call uncertain. The germline CDR1 and CDR2 sequences are LGHNA and YSLEER. The CDR3 consists of 13 residues. With 0 bases removed from V and 4 bases from J, the gap between germline ends came to 3 bases. CDR3 loop: CASSQDSTGELFF. In DNA form, the CDR3 reads TGCGCCAGCAGCCAAGACTCCACCGGGGAGCTGTTTTTT.

The chain couples TRBV6-6 to TRBJ1-2; possibly TRBD1 for D (5 bases). Deletions cut 10 bases from V and 2 bases from J, with 14 bases between. The germline gives CDR1 MNHNY, CDR2 SVGAGI (reference sequence). The CDR3 contains 13 residues. DNA of the CDR3: TGTGCCATCCTGGCGGCAGGGAACTATGGCTACACCTTC. Its protein is CAILAAGNYGYTF.

This clone has only one observation. This rearrangement joins TRBV2 to TRBJ2-7, with D possibly matching TRBD2 (6 bases). The V and J ends lost 6 bases and 0 bases respectively, with 9 bases between them. This CDR3 has 13 amino acids. Germline V lookup: CDR1 SNHLY, CDR2 FYNNEI. CDR3 sequence reads: CASRGGGSYEQYF. Here the CDR3 DNA reads TGTGCCAGCAGGGGGGGAGGCTCCTACGAGCAGTACTTC.

The rearrangement joins TRBV21-1 to TRBJ1-2. TRBV21-1 has pseudogene status. This CDR3 is built from 15 residues. In DNA form, the CDR3 reads TGTGCCAGCAGCAGCCCCGGGTCACAACTCTATGGCTACACCTTC. Translation: CASSSPGSQLYGYTF.

CDR3 bases: TGTGCCAGCAGCTTAGGTCGCAGGGGATTGTCTGAAGCTTTCTTT. Protein product: CASSLGRRGLSEAFF. The chain employs TRBV11-2 and TRBJ1-1, with D maybe TRBD1 (6 bases). Trimming removed 1 base at V and 6 bases at J, with 15 bases between. The CDR3 is 15 residues long. Germline CDR1 reads SGHAT; CDR2 reads FQNNGV.

The chain uses TRBV5-1 and TRBJ2-7; 13 bases align to TRBD2. The CDR3 totals 17 residues. Trimming took 1 base from V and 3 from J; bases not matched to a gene: 7. The germline gives CDR1 SGHRS, CDR2 YFSETQ. The CDR3 DNA follows: TGCGCCAGCAGCTTGACGCCTGGACTAGCGGGGGACTACGAGCAGTACTTC. Residues: CASSLTPGLAGDYEQYF. The full variable domain, rest sourced from reference TRBV5-1 and TRBJ2-7, is KAGVTQTPRYLIKTRGQQVTLSCSPISGHRSVSWYQQTPGQGLQFLFEYFSETQRNKGNFPGRFSGRQFSNSRSEMNVSTLELGDSALYLCASSLTPGLAGDYEQYFGPGTRLTVT.

The rearrangement joins TRBV6-5 to TRBJ2-7; the D is unclear. This CDR3 has 13 residues. Germline-derived CDR1 and CDR2 are MNHEY and SVGAGI. Trimming removed 5 bases at V and 2 bases at J, with 10 bases between. The CDR3 sequence: CASSSRLAYEQYF. DNA of the CDR3: TGTGCCAGCAGTAGCCGGCTAGCCTACGAGCAGTACTTC.

The table lists this clone with a count of one. The chain links TRBV28 to TRBJ2-7; TRBD2 matches at 11 bases. V lost 6 bases to trimming and J lost 0 bases; unmatched junction nucleotides: 4. The germline CDR1 and CDR2 sequences are MDHEN and SYDVKM. The CDR3 consists of 15 residues. CDR3 protein: CASSDTSGSSYEQYF. CDR3 bases: TGTGCCAGCAGCGATACTAGCGGGAGCTCCTACGAGCAGTACTTC.

The chain links TRBV7-8 to TRBJ1-2; TRBD1 aligns across 8 bases. Germline-derived CDR1 and CDR2 are SGHVS and FQNEAQ. CDR3 length equals 14 residues. Germline trimming cut 5 bases from V and 2 bases from J; bases unmatched to any gene: 4. Here the CDR3 reads CASSLRDRNYGYTF. In DNA, the CDR3 is TGTGCCAGCAGCCTCCGGGACAGGAACTATGGCTACACCTTC. The entire variable domain, with the rest obtained from reference TRBV7-8 and TRBJ1-2, is as follows: GAGVSQSPRYKVAKRGQDVALRCDPISGHVSLFWYQQALGQGPEFLTYFQNEAQLDKSGLPSDRFFAERPEGSVSTLKIQRTQQEDSAVYLCASSLRDRNYGYTFGSGTRLTVV.

In nucleotides, the CDR3 is TGTGCCAGCAGGGGGACAGGGACTACCTACGAGCAGTACTTC. Translating gives CASRGTGTTYEQYF. V and J are TRBV6-5 and TRBJ2-7; 9 bases align to TRBD1. The germline V gene has CDR1 MNHEY and CDR2 SVGAGI. V shed 6 bases and J 2 bases; nucleotides not matched to a gene: 5. This CDR3 comprises 14 residues.

The chain recombines TRBV7-3 with TRBJ2-5, with TRBD1 matching 8 bases. Germline trimming cut 5 bases from V and 5 bases from J; bases unmatched to any gene: 7. CDR3 length equals 14 residues. From germline, CDR1 is SGHTA and CDR2 FQGTGA. The CDR3 nucleotides are TGTGCCAGCAGCCAGACAGGGGTTGGGGAGACCCAGTACTTC. Encoded protein: CASSQTGVGETQYF.

Only a few counts were recorded for this clone. The J gene is TRBJ1-2, the V gene TRBV24-1, with D perhaps matching TRBD1 (6 bases). CDR3 length equals 15 residues. Trimming pared 2 bases from V and 8 bases from J, leaving 17 bases between. Germline values: CDR1 KGHDR, CDR2 SFDVKD. Written as DNA, the CDR3 is TGTGCCACCAGTGATTCGACAGGACGAATCGGGGGCTACACCTTC. Protein product: CATSDSTGRIGGYTF.

The J gene is TRBJ2-5, the V gene TRBV11-2; D is possibly TRBD2 (6 bases). Trimming took 2 bases from V and 0 from J, leaving 10 bases between them. The CDR3 covers 15 residues. Germline lookup yields CDR1 SGHAT and CDR2 FQNNGV. CDR3 sequence reads: CASSLFGDYQETQYF. DNA of the CDR3: TGTGCCAGCAGCTTATTCGGGGACTACCAAGAGACCCAGTACTTC.

The chain carries TRBV30 and TRBJ2-7; D is possibly TRBD1 (5 bases). Per the germline V gene, CDR1 is GTSNPN and CDR2 is SVGIG (reference sequence). Trimming took off 0 bases at V and 3 bases at J, with 9 bases between the two ends. The CDR3 totals 13 residues. CDR3 amino acids: CAWSVGRNYEQYF. The DNA for the CDR3 is TGTGCCTGGAGTGTGGGGCGGAACTACGAGCAGTACTTC.

CDR3 DNA sequence: TGTGCCAGCAGCTTGGTACAGCTACCCGGGCAGTACTTC. It specifies CASSLVQLPGQYF. The chain recombines TRBV13 with TRBJ2-7; D not certain. The CDR3 is 13 residues long. Trimming took off 3 bases at V and 9 bases at J, with 15 bases between the two ends. Germline-derived CDR1 and CDR2 are PRHDT and FYEKMQ (reference sequence).

The rearrangement uses TRBV11-3 and TRBJ2-7; 9 bases line up with TRBD1. The V segment lost 7 bases and the J segment 7 bases; nucleotides outside the gene matches: 14. Germline CDR1 and CDR2: SGHNT and YENEEA. The CDR3 totals 15 residues. The CDR3 nucleotides are TGTGCCAGCATCCCTAAGGGACAGGGTGCGGGGGAGCAGTACTTC. Translating it yields CASIPKGQGAGEQYF. The variable domain in full, completed from reference TRBV11-3 and TRBJ2-7, reads EAGVVQSPRYKIIEKKQPVAFWCNPISGHNTLYWYLQNLGQGPELLIRYENEEAVDDSQLPKDRFSAERLKGVDSTLKIQPAELGDSAVYLCASIPKGQGAGEQYFGPGTRLTVT.

V gene TRBV6-5 combines with J gene TRBJ1-2; 7 bases align to TRBD1. Germline trimming cut 4 bases from V and 6 bases from J; bases unmatched to any gene: 8. Germline V CDR1 and CDR2: MNHEY, SVGAGI. The length of the CDR3 is 14 residues. The CDR3 DNA reads TGTGCCAGCAGTTCCTTTTGGCAGGGGGATGGCTACACCTTC. Protein sequence: CASSSFWQGDGYTF.

This chain links TRBV2 with TRBJ2-7; 9 bases map to TRBD1. Germline trimming cut 4 bases from V and 3 bases from J; bases unmatched to any gene: 7. The germline V gene has CDR1 SNHLY and CDR2 FYNNEI. This CDR3 is built from 15 residues. CDR3 bases: TGTGCCAGCAGTGGGAAGACAGGGGGAGTCTACGAGCAGTACTTC. Its protein is CASSGKTGGVYEQYF.

This clone was seen only a few times. The chain recombines TRBV6-2 or TRBV6-3 with TRBJ1-2; 7 nucleotides match TRBD1. This CDR3 spans 13 amino acids. V was pared by 6 bases and J by 8 bases, with 9 bases of the junction left unmatched. Per germline, CDR1 MNHEY and CDR2 SVGEGT. CDR3: CASSPGQVGGYTF. For the CDR3, the DNA is TGTGCCAGCAGCCCTGGACAGGTCGGGGGCTACACCTTC.

V and J are TRBV2 and TRBJ1-2; possible D gene TRBD1, 6 bases. Trimming removed 6 bases at V and 14 bases at J, with 19 bases between. This CDR3 has 12 residues. The V gene's germline CDR1 is SNHLY and CDR2 FYNNEI. The CDR3 reads CASSQDSFLGTF. The CDR3 DNA sequence: TGTGCCAGCAGCCAGGACAGCTTTTTAGGAACCTTC.

This chain uses TRBV9 with TRBJ1-1, with 10 positions matching TRBD1. Looked up from germline, CDR1 is SGDLS and CDR2 is YYNGEE. After removal of 3 bases from V and 3 bases from J, the junction contained 8 bases not matched to a gene. The CDR3 extends over 16 amino acids. The CDR3: CASSATRDRGDTEAFF. For the CDR3, the DNA is TGTGCCAGCAGCGCCACCCGGGACAGGGGTGACACTGAAGCTTTCTTT. Variable domain in full (rest from reference TRBV9 and TRBJ1-1): DSGVTQTPKHLITATGQRVTLRCSPRSGDLSVYWYQQSLDQGLQFLIQYYNGEERAKGNILERFSAQQFPDLHSELNLSSLELGDSALYFCASSATRDRGDTEAFFGQGTRLTVV.

The chain employs TRBV11-2 and TRBJ2-7; D perhaps matches TRBD2 (5 bases). CDR3 length equals 14 residues. V lost 2 bases and J lost 5, with 13 bases in between. Germline assignment: CDR1 SGHAT and CDR2 FQNNGV. CDR3 loop: CASSLIRGKNEQYF. CDR3 bases: TGTGCCAGCAGCTTAATACGGGGAAAGAACGAGCAGTACTTC.

In DNA, the CDR3 is TGTGCCAGCAGCCGAGGGACAGGGCCCTCACCCCTCCACTTT. Its translation: CASSRGTGPSPLHF. This sequence joins TRBV7-9 and TRBJ1-6; 9 bases line up with TRBD1. Unmatched junction bases numbered 6, after V lost 5 bases and J lost 10 bases. This CDR3 has 14 residues. The germline CDR1 and CDR2 sequences are SEHNR and FQNEAQ (reference sequence).